Shown below are 27 T cell receptor beta chains from a single sample sequenced in a study of T cells after posttransplantation cyclophosphamide. The assay was immunoSEQ multiplex PCR, and TCRdb's table has in-frame clones only and misses some. The table includes over 20,000 clones, roughly 98% detected once. What was sequenced was naive CD8+ T cells sorted from PBMCs. The origin of the receptors is a man aged 35-49 years in good health, CMV-negative, and a related stem cell transplant donor.

CDR3 protein: CASSGGTANTGELFF. Written as DNA, the CDR3 is TGCGCCAGCAGCGGGGGGACAGCGAACACCGGGGAGCTGTTTTTT. This sequence joins TRBV5-1 and TRBJ2-2, with D possibly matching TRBD1 (7 bases). Trimming cost V 4 bases and J 0 bases, with 10 bases left between them. Germline loops: CDR1 SGHRS, CDR2 YFSETQ. There are 15 residues in the CDR3.

V gene TRBV7-6 combines with J gene TRBJ2-3; TRBD2 aligns across 8 bases. The trim removed 3 bases at V and 4 bases at J, leaving 15 bases unmatched. This CDR3 has 18 residues. Germline V gene lookup returns CDR1 SGHVS and CDR2 FNYEAQ. DNA of the CDR3: TGTGCCAGCAGCTTGGATGGGGTCGAGCGGGAGATTGCAGATACGCAGTATTTT. This gives the protein CASSLDGVEREIADTQYF.

The chain couples TRBV19 to TRBJ2-7, with a possible D match to TRBD1 (6 bases). The CDR3 is 14 residues long. The germline V gene encodes CDR1 LNHDA and CDR2 SQIVND (reference sequence). V was pared by 5 bases and J by 3 bases, with 14 bases between. The CDR3 DNA is TGTGCCAGTAGTCTGGGGGCCGTCAGCTACGAGCAGTACTTC. Amino acid sequence: CASSLGAVSYEQYF.

V and J are TRBV30 and TRBJ2-1; D gene uncertain. CDR3 length equals 12 residues. Germline V CDR1 and CDR2: GTSNPN, SVGIG (reference sequence). V was cut by 6 bases and J by 7 bases, with 13 bases left in between. CDR3 protein: CACPSERNEQFF. In nucleotides, the CDR3 is TGTGCCTGCCCCAGTGAGAGGAATGAGCAGTTCTTC.

The chain recombines TRBV4-1 with TRBJ2-3; 8 nucleotides align to TRBD2. CDR1 and CDR2 from the germline V gene are MGHRA and YSYEKL. CDR3 length equals 15 residues. After removal of 3 bases from V and 9 bases from J, the junction contained 11 bases not matched to a gene. As DNA, the CDR3 is TGCGCCAGCAGCCAGGAAGGACTAGCAGGCAGAACGCAGTATTTT. This sequence encodes CASSQEGLAGRTQYF.

V gene TRBV5-6 combines with J gene TRBJ1-5; D remains ambiguous. V was shortened by 1 base and J by 0 bases, with 8 bases between the two germline ends. The CDR3 is 15 residues long. CDR1 SGHDT and CDR2 YYEEEE come from the germline V gene. The CDR3 region is CASSLMHYSNQPQHF. The DNA of the CDR3 is TGTGCCAGCAGCTTGATGCACTATAGCAATCAGCCCCAGCATTTT.

The chain combines TRBV7-6 with TRBJ2-7; 11 nucleotides agree with TRBD2. This CDR3 has 15 amino acids. V shed 6 bases and J 0 bases; nucleotides not matched to a gene: 4. CDR1 and CDR2 from the germline V gene are SGHVS and FNYEAQ. CDR3 DNA sequence: TGTGCCAGCAGACCAACTAGCGGGAGCTCCTACGAGCAGTACTTC. It specifies CASRPTSGSSYEQYF.

The rearrangement joins TRBV11-2 to TRBJ2-7; 8 positions agree with TRBD2. Germline V gene sequence: CDR1 SGHAT, CDR2 FQNNGV. CDR3 length equals 16 residues. The J segment lost 5 bases and the V segment lost 3 bases, leaving 12 bases of the junction unmatched. CDR3 nucleotide sequence: TGTGCCAGCAGCTTCCCCTTCGGACTAGCTTCCCACGAGCAGTACTTC. It codes for CASSFPFGLASHEQYF.

J is TRBJ2-7 and V is TRBV6-6; TRBD1 matches at 7 bases. The CDR3 runs to 15 residues. The V and J ends lost 2 bases and 3 bases, in that order; junction bases with no gene match: 7. CDR1 and CDR2 from the germline V gene are MNHNY and SVGAGI (reference sequence). CDR3: CASSYVRDRRYEQYF. CDR3 bases: TGTGCCAGCAGTTACGTCCGGGACAGACGCTACGAGCAGTACTTC.

V usage is TRBV29-1 and J usage is TRBJ2-7, with 10 bases fitting TRBD2. V lost 2 bases and J lost 4; bases outside the gene matches: 5. CDR3 length: 14 amino acids. CDR1 is SQVTM and CDR2 is ANQGSEA in the germline V gene. The CDR3 here is CSVESASGSYEQYF. CDR3 nucleotides: TGCAGCGTTGAATCGGCTAGCGGGAGTTACGAGCAGTACTTC.

V is TRBV29-1 and J is TRBJ2-7; 7 bases align to TRBD1. Trimming at V came to 7 bases and at J to 3 bases, leaving 6 bases not matched to a gene. Germline V gives CDR1 SQVTM, CDR2 ANQGSEA. The CDR3 has 12 residues. CDR3 in DNA: TGCAGCGCCAAGGGACAGAACTACGAGCAGTACTTC. This encodes CSAKGQNYEQYF.

This clone showed up just once. The genes are TRBV5-5 and TRBJ1-1; no clear D. Between the trimmed V and J ends, which lost 2 bases and 7 bases, there was a span of 9 bases. Germline values: CDR1 SGHKS, CDR2 YYEKEE (reference sequence). The CDR3 is 12 amino acids. CDR3 DNA: TGTGCCAGCAGCTTCCGGACTGATGAAGCTTTCTTT. It is translated as CASSFRTDEAFF.

The chain recombines TRBV11-1 with TRBJ2-1; 10 bases line up with TRBD2. The CDR3 totals 15 residues. Looked up from germline, CDR1 is SGHAT and CDR2 is FQDESV (reference sequence). The V segment lost 5 bases and the J segment 7 bases; nucleotides outside the gene matches: 8. CDR3 sequence (DNA): TGTGCCAGCAGCGTAGGACTAGCGGAAACAAATGAGCAGTTCTTC. This sequence encodes CASSVGLAETNEQFF. The complete variable domain, with remaining parts taken from reference TRBV11-1 and TRBJ2-1, reads EAEVAQSPRYKITEKSQAVAFWCDPISGHATLYWYRQILGQGPELLVQFQDESVVDDSQLPKDRFSAERLKGVDSTLKIQPAELGDSAMYLCASSVGLAETNEQFFGPGTRLTVL.

This rearrangement joins TRBV5-1 to TRBJ2-7; 7 positions match TRBD2. The germline gives CDR1 SGHRS, CDR2 YFSETQ. CDR3 length equals 16 residues. Trimming removed 0 bases from V and 7 bases from J; junction bases left unmatched: 13. The CDR3 nucleotides are TGCGCCAGCAGCTTGGGACTAGCTCGCGCCTGGGGGGAGCAGTACTTC. This translates into CASSLGLARAWGEQYF.

The chain uses TRBV19 and TRBJ2-2; 7 nucleotides line up with TRBD1. Germline assignment: CDR1 LNHDA and CDR2 SQIVND (reference sequence). The ends lost 7 bases at V and 1 base at J; junction bases unmatched: 15. This CDR3 spans 18 amino acids. The CDR3 bases are TGTGCCAGTACCGAATTGGACAGGACGAACCAGAACACCGGGGAGCTGTTTTTT. Its translation is CASTELDRTNQNTGELFF.

The chain combines TRBV28 with TRBJ2-7, with 9 positions matching TRBD1. The CDR3 sequence is 16 residues long. CDR1 and CDR2 (germline): MDHEN, SYDVKM. Losses at the gene ends were 2 bases for V and 3 bases for J; bases not matched to a gene: 8. The CDR3 bases are TGTGCCAGCAGTTTAACCCCCGGGACAGGGCTCTACGAGCAGTACTTC. Its protein is CASSLTPGTGLYEQYF.

The chain couples TRBV4-1 to TRBJ2-1, with D unclear. From germline, CDR1 is MGHRA and CDR2 YSYEKL. Trimming took 0 bases from V and 0 from J, leaving 9 bases between them. The CDR3 is 16 residues long. As DNA, the CDR3 is TGCGCCAGCAGCCAAGATGAGGCTAGCTCCTACAATGAGCAGTTCTTC. Its translation is CASSQDEASSYNEQFF.

The chain has TRBV4-3 and TRBJ2-7, with D possibly being TRBD2 (5 bases). Germline lookup yields CDR1 LGHNA and CDR2 YSLEER. The CDR3 has 14 amino acids. The ends were cut back, 2 bases at V and 4 bases at J, with 12 bases in the middle. This CDR3 is CASSQIGSSYEQYF. The CDR3 DNA reads as TGCGCCAGCAGCCAAATTGGGAGTTCATACGAGCAGTACTTC.

This sequence joins TRBV15 and TRBJ2-7; maybe TRBD1 (6 bases). The CDR3 spans 15 residues. V gave up 1 base and J gave up 2 bases, with 12 bases separating them. CDR1 and CDR2 from the germline V gene are LNHNV and YYDKDF (reference sequence). CDR3 DNA: TGTGCCACCAGCAGAGGGCCAGGGGCTGCCTACGAGCAGTACTTC. Protein sequence: CATSRGPGAAYEQYF.

A single count supports this clone. The chain couples TRBV9 to TRBJ1-1, with 11 bases identical to TRBD1. Germline V CDR1 and CDR2: SGDLS, YYNGEE. This CDR3 comprises 14 residues. V lost 2 bases to trimming and J lost 5 bases; unmatched junction nucleotides: 2. The CDR3 coding sequence is TGTGCCAGCAGCGTGGGGACAGGGGGTACTGAAGCTTTCTTT. Translation gives CASSVGTGGTEAFF.

The V gene is TRBV15, the J gene TRBJ2-2; 10 bases line up with TRBD1. CDR3 length: 14 residues. CDR1 and CDR2 (germline): LNHNV, YYDKDF (reference sequence). V dropped 5 bases and J dropped 7; count of bases not matched to a gene: 4. CDR3 nucleotide sequence: TGTGCCACCAGCGGGGGACAGGGGTTCGGGGAGCTGTTTTTT. Translated: CATSGGQGFGELFF.

This rearrangement joins TRBV4-1 to TRBJ2-3, with D possibly TRBD2 on 6 matching bases. In germline, CDR1 is MGHRA, CDR2 YSYEKL. The CDR3 spans 17 residues. Trimming left V 0 bases short and J 2 bases short, with 15 bases between. The CDR3 DNA reads as TGCGCCAGCAGCCAAGATCGGGGACTGACATCCACAGATACGCAGTATTTT. Amino acids: CASSQDRGLTSTDTQYF.

The chain combines TRBV19 with TRBJ2-1, with 11 bases fitting TRBD2. The CDR3 is 18 residues long. CDR1 LNHDA and CDR2 SQIVND come from the germline V gene (reference sequence). V lost 2 bases, J lost 0 bases, and 6 bases stayed unmatched. The CDR3 DNA reads TGTGCCAGTAGTATACTTCGGACTAGCGGGCGCTCCTACAATGAGCAGTTCTTC. This translates into CASSILRTSGRSYNEQFF.

The chain employs TRBV29-1 and TRBJ2-1; D possibly corresponds to TRBD2 (6 bases). The length of the CDR3 is 15 residues. The V gene's germline CDR1 is SQVTM and CDR2 ANQGSEA. With 4 bases removed from V and 3 bases from J, the gap between germline ends came to 16 bases. The CDR3 loop is CSVALAGYGYNEQFF. In DNA, the CDR3 is TGCAGCGTTGCCTTGGCGGGATATGGCTACAATGAGCAGTTCTTC.

This clone was picked up one time. The J gene is TRBJ2-3, the V gene TRBV4-1, with D possibly TRBD1 on 6 matching bases. Germline V gene sequence: CDR1 MGHRA, CDR2 YSYEKL. Trimming cost V 1 base and J 1 base, with 12 bases left between them. The CDR3 consists of 16 residues. The CDR3 DNA is TGCGCCAGCAGCCAAGGGGGGCGGACCCGCACAGATACGCAGTATTTT. Residues: CASSQGGRTRTDTQYF.

V and J are TRBV11-2 and TRBJ2-5; 7 bases align to TRBD1. The CDR3 extends over 12 amino acids. Germline CDR1 SGHAT, CDR2 FQNNGV. The trim removed 5 bases at V and 5 bases at J, leaving 2 bases unmatched. The CDR3 DNA follows: TGTGCCAGCAGCCCGGACAGGGAGACCCAGTACTTC. This codes for CASSPDRETQYF.

The chain carries TRBV5-4 and TRBJ2-3; 7 nucleotides align to TRBD2. J lost 5 bases, V lost 0 bases, and 9 bases had no gene match. The CDR3 is made up of 16 amino acids. Germline-derived CDR1 and CDR2 are SGHNT and YYREEE (reference sequence). The CDR3, as DNA: TGTGCCAGCAGCTTGGAGGTGAAGCGGGAAGAAGATACGCAGTATTTT. Translation: CASSLEVKREEDTQYF. The complete variable domain, with remaining parts taken from reference TRBV5-4 and TRBJ2-3, reads ETGVTQSPTHLIKTRGQQVTLRCSSQSGHNTVSWYQQALGQGPQFIFQYYREEENGRGNFPPRFSGLQFPNYSSELNVNALELDDSALYLCASSLEVKREEDTQYFGPGTRLTVL.